This T cell receptor (beta chain) was recovered during a study of shared clonotypes between healthy human individuals. The CDR3 runs to 15 residues. CDR1 SQVTM and CDR2 ANQGSEA come from the germline V gene. V was shortened by 4 bases and J by 6 bases, with 18 bases between the two germline ends. Study-wide results and limits: Limitation of the genetic and exposure-history diversity represented came from the few donors.

About this clone itself: What it binds is not known.

Some clones are missing from TCRdb's copy, which holds only in-frame ones; the method was immunoSEQ multiplex PCR. The table lists about 520,000 clones, roughly 80% of them singletons. About 90 million PBMCs per unsorted sample were used for genomic DNA. The sequenced sample consisted of PBMCs. The chain employs TRBV29-1 and TRBJ2-2; D tentatively fits TRBD1 or TRBD2 (5 bases each). The clonotype originates from a woman aged 40 to 50 in good health. Some clones in this sample may be carry-over from other donors' samples. CDR3 coding DNA: TGCAGCGTTGTATGGCAGGGAGAGGGCCCCGGGGAGCTGTTTTTT. It codes for CSVVWQGEGPGELFF.